The rows below give T cell receptor beta chains drawn from one sample of a study of cytotoxic CD8 clonotypes in ibrutinib-treated CLL. TCRdb keeps only in-frame clones here, not all; method: immunoSEQ multiplex PCR. The sample records about 310,000 clones, roughly 80% being singletons. Here the sequenced sample was PBMCs, taken before ibrutinib treatment. These receptors were taken from a human donor with chronic lymphocytic leukemia. CDR3s include the opening cysteine and the closing phenylalanine or tryptophan. Fields, in order: J gene, V gene, clone size, D gene, CDR3 DNA, CDR3 protein. D genes are given only for firm matches. A row's size may be missing; if present it is once, few, many or a size class.

J: TRBJ1-2
V: TRBV25-1
size: few
D: -
DNA: TGTGCCAGCAGTCGCAGGGGAGGCGGCTACACCTTC
CDR3: CASSRRGGGYTF

J: TRBJ2-7
V: TRBV4-2
size: -
D: -
DNA: TGTGCCAGCAGCCAAGATTACGGCAGCTCCTACGAGCAGTACTTC
CDR3: CASSQDYGSSYEQYF

J: TRBJ2-7
V: TRBV7-2
size: -
D: TRBD2
DNA: TGTGCCAGCAGCTTCCTAGCGGGAGATCTCTACGAGCAGTACTTC
CDR3: CASSFLAGDLYEQYF

J: TRBJ2-2
V: TRBV19
size: once
D: TRBD1
DNA: TGTGCCTGCACGACAGGGGGCGCCGGGGAGCTGTTTTTT
CDR3: CACTTGGAGELFF

J: TRBJ2-5
V: TRBV10-3
size: once
D: TRBD1
DNA: TGTGCCATCAGTGAGGGACAGGGGAGATACCAAGAGACCCAGTACTTC
CDR3: CAISEGQGRYQETQYF

J: TRBJ1-2
V: TRBV29-1
size: -
D: -
DNA: TGCAGCGTCCCCCTCCGGGACGTCTATGGCTACACCTTC
CDR3: CSVPLRDVYGYTF

J: TRBJ2-6
V: TRBV7-2
size: once
D: -
DNA: TGTGCCAGCAGCTTCTCCGGGTTGAGTCACTCTGGGGCCAACGTCCTGACTTTC
CDR3: CASSFSGLSHSGANVLTF

J: TRBJ2-1
V: TRBV14
size: -
D: -
DNA: TGTGCCAGCAGCCCGATACCCCGGGACTGGACCAATGAGCAGTTCTTC
CDR3: CASSPIPRDWTNEQFF

J: TRBJ1-5
V: TRBV6-5
size: few
D: -
DNA: TGTGCCAGCAGTTACCTACAAGGAGGACAGCCCCAGCATTTT
CDR3: CASSYLQGGQPQHF

J: TRBJ2-7
V: TRBV30
size: -
D: -
DNA: TGTGCCTGGGCACAGGGATGGACCTACGAGCAGTACTTC
CDR3: CAWAQGWTYEQYF

J: TRBJ2-7
V: TRBV6-1
size: -
D: TRBD2
DNA: TGTGCCAGCAGTGAAGCTGGACTAGCGGGAGGTACGGTAAGGTACTTC
CDR3: CASSEAGLAGGTVRYF

J: TRBJ1-5
V: TRBV6-5
size: -
D: -
DNA: TGTGCCAGCAGTGTCGTAGGGGGAAATCAGCCCCAGCATTTT
CDR3: CASSVVGGNQPQHF

J: TRBJ2-3
V: TRBV5-1
size: -
D: -
DNA: TGCGCCAGCAGCTTTCTCCCTCTCCCGAGCACAGATACGCAGTATTTT
CDR3: CASSFLPLPSTDTQYF

J: TRBJ1-5
V: TRBV19
size: once
D: TRBD1
DNA: TGTGCCAGTAAGCACCCGGGACAGGGAAATCAGCCCCAGCATTTT
CDR3: CASKHPGQGNQPQHF

J: TRBJ1-2
V: TRBV30
size: few
D: -
DNA: TGTGCCTGGAGTGTCCTGGCTGGTGGCTACACCTTC
CDR3: CAWSVLAGGYTF

J: TRBJ1-1
V: TRBV4-1
size: -
D: -
DNA: TGCGCCAGCAGCCAAGCTGTCGACCCGAACACTGAAGCTTTCTTT
CDR3: CASSQAVDPNTEAFF

J: TRBJ1-2
V: TRBV29-1
size: once
D: TRBD1
DNA: TGCAGCGTAAGCAGGGGGATTGATGGCTACACCTTC
CDR3: CSVSRGIDGYTF

J: TRBJ2-7
V: TRBV4-3
size: -
D: -
DNA: TGCGCCAGCAGCCAATTGGCCAGGGCGGGTGAGCAGTACTTC
CDR3: CASSQLARAGEQYF

J: TRBJ1-1
V: TRBV18
size: -
D: TRBD1
DNA: TGTGCCAGCTCGCAAGGGACAGGACTTTCCAACGGGGACACTGAAGCTTTCTTT
CDR3: CASSQGTGLSNGDTEAFF

J: TRBJ2-1
V: TRBV6-5
size: -
D: TRBD1
DNA: TGTGCCAGCAGCCAGACAGGGCTCGGCTACAATGAGCAGTTCTTC
CDR3: CASSQTGLGYNEQFF

J: TRBJ2-1
V: TRBV6-5
size: medium-sized
D: TRBD2
DNA: TGTGCCAGCAGTTACTCGGCGGGAGGGCCGTACAATGAGCAGTTCTTC
CDR3: CASSYSAGGPYNEQFF

J: TRBJ2-7
V: TRBV27
size: few
D: TRBD2
DNA: TGTGCCAGCAGGAGAGGACTAGGCGCTTTCTACGAGCAGTACTTC
CDR3: CASRRGLGAFYEQYF

J: TRBJ1-2
V: TRBV6-5
size: -
D: TRBD1
DNA: TGTGCCAGCAGTTACACAGGGGAGGGCTATGGCTACACCTTC
CDR3: CASSYTGEGYGYTF

J: TRBJ2-5
V: TRBV6-1
size: -
D: -
DNA: TGTGCCAGCAGTAACCTAGGTCGGACCCAGTACTTC
CDR3: CASSNLGRTQYF

J: TRBJ1-3
V: TRBV29-1
size: -
D: TRBD1
DNA: TGCAGCGTTGGGACAGGGTCTTCATCTGGAAACACCATATATTTT
CDR3: CSVGTGSSSGNTIYF

J: TRBJ1-2
V: TRBV9
size: once
D: TRBD1
DNA: TGTGCCAGCAGCGTAGCTCCCGGACAGGGAGGAGACTATGGCTACACCTTC
CDR3: CASSVAPGQGGDYGYTF

J: TRBJ2-5
V: TRBV5-1
size: -
D: -
DNA: TGCGCCAGCAGCTTTGCCCCTCCCCAAGAGACCCAGTACTTC
CDR3: CASSFAPPQETQYF

J: TRBJ2-2
V: TRBV7-9
size: -
D: -
DNA: TGTGCCAGCAGCTTAGCTCCCTTAACCTACACCGGGGAGCTGTTTTTT
CDR3: CASSLAPLTYTGELFF

J: TRBJ2-7
V: TRBV7-2
size: -
D: TRBD1
DNA: TGTGCCAGCAGCTTACATCGGGACAGCGAGCAGTACTTC
CDR3: CASSLHRDSEQYF

J: TRBJ1-2
V: TRBV28
size: few
D: -
DNA: TGTGCCAGCTACGTCTCGCGCGGCTACACCTTC
CDR3: CASYVSRGYTF

J: TRBJ2-1
V: TRBV27
size: -
D: -
DNA: TGTGCCAGCAAATCCCAGGGGACAGCGGGAGTGAGTAGGAATGAGCAGTTCTTC
CDR3: CASKSQGTAGVSRNEQFF

J: TRBJ2-1
V: TRBV9
size: -
D: -
DNA: TGTGCCAGCAGCGGAAATGAGCAGTTCTTC
CDR3: CASSGNEQFF

J: TRBJ1-5
V: TRBV10-2
size: -
D: -
DNA: TGCGCCAGCAGTGAGTCGACTCGGTATCAGCCCCAGCATTTT
CDR3: CASSESTRYQPQHF

J: TRBJ2-1
V: TRBV27
size: many
D: -
DNA: TGTGCCAGCAGTCCGGGGCCCGGGACCCCAGCGGATGAGCAGTTCTTC
CDR3: CASSPGPGTPADEQFF

J: TRBJ2-4
V: TRBV19
size: -
D: -
DNA: TGTGCCAGTAGTATAGCTACATTTGGGACCCATTCAATCTTC
CDR3: CASSIATFGTHSIF

J: TRBJ2-7
V: TRBV30
size: -
D: TRBD2
DNA: TGTGCCTGGAGTTACGCGGGAGCCTACGAGCAGTACTTC
CDR3: CAWSYAGAYEQYF

J: TRBJ2-3
V: TRBV5-1
size: once
D: -
DNA: TGCGCCAGCAGCTTGAGGCTGGGCCCAGATACGCAGTATTTT
CDR3: CASSLRLGPDTQYF

J: TRBJ2-1
V: TRBV27
size: -
D: -
DNA: TGTGCCAGCAGTTTTGCCGACTCCTACAATGAGCAGTTCTTC
CDR3: CASSFADSYNEQFF

J: TRBJ1-1
V: TRBV14
size: -
D: -
DNA: TGTGCCAGCAGCCTTTACAGGGAGAGCACTGAAGCTTTCTTT
CDR3: CASSLYRESTEAFF

J: TRBJ2-7
V: TRBV7-2
size: -
D: TRBD1
DNA: TGTGCCAGCAGCTGGAGACAGGGCTGGTACGAGCAGTACTTC
CDR3: CASSWRQGWYEQYF